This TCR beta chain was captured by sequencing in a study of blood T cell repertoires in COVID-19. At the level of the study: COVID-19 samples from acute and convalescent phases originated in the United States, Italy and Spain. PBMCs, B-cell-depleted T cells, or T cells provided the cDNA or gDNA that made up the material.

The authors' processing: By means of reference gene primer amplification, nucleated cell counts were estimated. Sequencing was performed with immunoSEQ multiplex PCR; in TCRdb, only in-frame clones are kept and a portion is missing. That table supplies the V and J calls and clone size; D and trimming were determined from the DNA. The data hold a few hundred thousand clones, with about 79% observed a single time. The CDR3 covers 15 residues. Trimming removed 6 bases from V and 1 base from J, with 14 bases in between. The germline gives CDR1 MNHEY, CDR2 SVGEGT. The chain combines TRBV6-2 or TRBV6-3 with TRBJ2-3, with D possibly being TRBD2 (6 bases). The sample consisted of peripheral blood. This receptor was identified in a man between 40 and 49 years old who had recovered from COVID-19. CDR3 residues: CASSFQSGGTDTQYF. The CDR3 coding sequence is TGTGCCAGCAGCTTCCAATCGGGGGGCACAGATACGCAGTATTTT.